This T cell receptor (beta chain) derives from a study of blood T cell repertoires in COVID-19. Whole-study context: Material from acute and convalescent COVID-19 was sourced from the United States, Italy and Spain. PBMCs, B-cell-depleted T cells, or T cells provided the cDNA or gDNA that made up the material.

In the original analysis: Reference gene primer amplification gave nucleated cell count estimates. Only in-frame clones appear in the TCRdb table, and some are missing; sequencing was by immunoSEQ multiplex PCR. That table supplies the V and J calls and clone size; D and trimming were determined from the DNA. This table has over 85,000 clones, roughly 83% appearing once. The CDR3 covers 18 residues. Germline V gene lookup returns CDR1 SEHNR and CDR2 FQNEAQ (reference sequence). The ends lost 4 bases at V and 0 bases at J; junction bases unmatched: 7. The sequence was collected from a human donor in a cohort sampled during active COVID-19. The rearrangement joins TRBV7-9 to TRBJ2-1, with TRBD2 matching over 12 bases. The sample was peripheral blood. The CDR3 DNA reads TGTGCCAGCAGCTCCGGGACTAGCGGGTTCTCCTCCTACAATGAGCAGTTCTTC. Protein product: CASSSGTSGFSSYNEQFF. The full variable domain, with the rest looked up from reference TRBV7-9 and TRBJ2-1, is DTGVSQNPRHKITKRGQNVTFRCDPISEHNRLYWYRQTLGQGPEFLTYFQNEAQLEKSRLLSDRFSAERPKGSFSTLEIQRTEQGDSAMYLCASSSGTSGFSSYNEQFFGPGTRLTVL.